The 25 T cell receptor beta chains below all came from one sample that was sequenced in a study of T cells after yellow fever vaccination. Via MiXCR, TCRdb re-called the 5' RACE reads, giving one row per CDR3 protein. The sample contains approximately 550,000 distinct CDR3 sequences, roughly 12% of which appear only once. Specimen: PBMCs, collected on the day of the yellow fever booster vaccination. Every receptor here comes from a man aged 25 to 40 who received the YFV17D yellow fever vaccine.

This clonotype was recorded many times. The chain links TRBV20-1 to TRBJ2-2, with D perhaps TRBD1 (6 bases). The CDR3 runs to 16 residues. Trimming stripped 4 bases from V and 3 bases from J, with 18 bases between. Germline lookup yields CDR1 DFQATT and CDR2 SNEGSKA (reference sequence). Here the CDR3 DNA reads TGCAGTGCTACTTCTACAGGGTCTAGGGACACCGGGGAGCTGTTTTTT. Protein product: CSATSTGSRDTGELFF.

The V call is TRBV5-6, the J call TRBJ1-1; 7 bases line up with TRBD1. The CDR3 runs 15 residues. CDR1 and CDR2 from the germline V gene are SGHDT and YYEEEE. V lost 4 bases, J lost 6 bases, and 12 bases stayed unmatched. In nucleotides, the CDR3 is TGTGCCAGCAGCGACTCTCCGACAGGGCTGGCTGAAGCTTTCTTT. Translating it yields CASSDSPTGLAEAFF.

The V call is TRBV12-3 or TRBV12-4, the J call TRBJ2-3; 10 bases are shared with TRBD2. This CDR3 contains 17 residues. V trimming: 5 bases; J trimming: 6 bases; junction bases outside the gene matches: 14. CDR3 amino acids: CASSPPLAGAVRDTQYF. Written as DNA, the CDR3 is TGTGCCAGCAGTCCCCCGCTAGCGGGAGCTGTTAGGGATACGCAGTATTTT.

This rearrangement joins TRBV20-1 to TRBJ2-7; TRBD2 matches 12 bases. Trimming took 4 bases from V and 5 from J; bases not matched to a gene: 9. Germline V lookup: CDR1 DFQATT, CDR2 SNEGSKA (reference sequence). The CDR3 has 15 residues. As DNA, the CDR3 is TGCAGTGCTAAAGGACTAGCGGGAAGTTTGAACGAGCAGTACTTC. It translates to CSAKGLAGSLNEQYF.

The J gene is TRBJ2-4, the V gene TRBV27; 9 nucleotides align to TRBD2. CDR3 size: 16 residues. CDR1 and CDR2 from the germline V gene are MNHEY and SMNVEV (reference sequence). V lost 3 bases and J lost 15; bases outside the gene matches: 18. In DNA, the CDR3 is TGTGCCAGCAGTTTTCCTGCTAGCGGGATTATGTCGGAGAGGTACTTC. Its protein product is CASSFPASGIMSERYF.

V usage is TRBV6-2 or TRBV6-3 and J usage is TRBJ2-1; no clear D. Trimming pared 5 bases from V and 10 bases from J, leaving 9 bases between. CDR1 and CDR2 (germline): MNHEY, SVGEGT. The CDR3 is made up of 11 amino acids. The CDR3 sequence: CASSRLGEQFF. CDR3 bases: TGTGCCAGCAGTCGACTGGGGGAGCAGTTCTTC.

The CDR3 protein is CASSFMGSDGYTF. The CDR3 DNA is TGTGCCAGCAGTTTTATGGGATCTGATGGCTACACCTTC. V is TRBV12-3 or TRBV12-4 and J is TRBJ1-2, with D uncertain. The CDR3 runs to 13 residues. Trimming cost V 3 bases and J 6 bases, with 11 bases left between them.

The chain couples TRBV5-6 to TRBJ1-1; 7 bases fit TRBD1. Looked up from germline, CDR1 is SGHDT and CDR2 is YYEEEE. Trimming took 6 bases from V and 10 from J; bases not matched to a gene: 12. This CDR3 spans 13 amino acids. The CDR3 is CASTSDRLRGAFF. CDR3 DNA: TGTGCCAGCACCTCGGACAGGTTGAGGGGAGCTTTCTTT.

The CDR3 bases are TGTGCCAGCAGCGTAGGACTGGGGAACACCGGGGAGCTGTTTTTT. It specifies CASSVGLGNTGELFF. The rearrangement links TRBV7-2 to TRBJ2-2, with D tentatively TRBD2 (5 bases). Trimming shortened V by 5 bases and J by 1 base, and 11 bases separated the two germline ends. The germline gives CDR1 SGHTA, CDR2 FQGNSA. CDR3 length: 15 residues.

The J gene is TRBJ2-6, the V gene TRBV4-2; 8 bases line up with TRBD2. This CDR3 spans 21 amino acids. The J segment lost 0 bases and the V segment lost 0 bases, leaving 13 bases of the junction unmatched. CDR1 and CDR2 from the germline V gene are LGHNA and YNFKEQ. CDR3 sequence (DNA): TGTGCCAGCAGCCAAGATAGCGGGGAGGGCAGGGTAGACTCTGGGGCCAACGTCCTGACTTTC. Translation gives CASSQDSGEGRVDSGANVLTF.

This clonotype showed up just a few times. V usage is TRBV27 and J usage is TRBJ2-7; D gene unclear. Trimming shortened V by 3 bases and J by 7 bases, and 22 bases separated the two germline ends. This CDR3 is built from 16 residues. Looked up from germline, CDR1 is MNHEY and CDR2 is SMNVEV (reference sequence). The CDR3 region has the DNA TGTGCCAGCAGTTTGTTTGCTCCAGCAGCTACGAAAGAGCAGTACTTC. Its translation: CASSLFAPAATKEQYF.

This sequence joins TRBV20-1 and TRBJ1-6; D unclear. Germline-derived CDR1 and CDR2 are DFQATT and SNEGSKA (reference sequence). Trimming left V 1 base short and J 6 bases short, with 7 bases between. CDR3 length equals 13 residues. This chain's CDR3 is CSARVLANSPLHF. DNA of the CDR3: TGCAGTGCTAGAGTGTTGGCTAATTCACCCCTCCACTTT.

The CDR3 nucleotides are TGTGCCAGCACCATTCGGGAGGATCCTTTCTACGAGCAGTACTTC. This gives the protein CASTIREDPFYEQYF. The genes are TRBV7-2 and TRBJ2-7; 7 positions agree with TRBD2. Germline CDR1 reads SGHTA; CDR2 reads FQGNSA. The CDR3 covers 15 residues. J was trimmed by 3 bases and V by 7 bases; bases with no gene match: 12.

The V call is TRBV12-3 or TRBV12-4, the J call TRBJ1-1, with D perhaps TRBD1 (6 bases). The V and J ends lost 8 bases and 2 bases respectively, with 15 bases between them. This CDR3 spans 14 amino acids. The CDR3 region has the DNA TGTGCCAGCGGGGGCTTGCGGGTAAACACTGAAGCTTTCTTT. Translating it yields CASGGLRVNTEAFF.

The V gene is TRBV9, the J gene TRBJ2-1; D unresolved. The CDR3 spans 13 residues. The germline gives CDR1 SGDLS, CDR2 YYNGEE. V was shortened by 0 bases and J by 7 bases, with 8 bases between the two germline ends. CDR3 amino acids: CASSVELRNEQFF. The CDR3 DNA reads as TGTGCCAGCAGCGTAGAGCTCCGGAATGAGCAGTTCTTC.

The chain uses TRBV11-2 and TRBJ2-1; 10 positions agree with TRBD2. CDR1 is SGHAT and CDR2 is FQNNGV in the germline V gene. Losses at the gene ends were 4 bases for V and 6 bases for J; bases not matched to a gene: 9. The length of the CDR3 is 16 residues. The CDR3 loop reads CASSSLAGPPRNEQFF. CDR3 coding DNA: TGTGCCAGCAGCTCACTAGCGGGACCACCACGCAATGAGCAGTTCTTC.

The V and J genes are TRBV5-1 and TRBJ2-7, with D maybe TRBD1 (6 bases). The V gene lost 3 bases and the J gene lost 0 bases, with 13 bases spanning the gap. CDR1 is SGHRS, CDR2 YFSETQ, per germline. The CDR3 length is 15 residues. CDR3 region: CASSYQDRFSYEQYF. CDR3 in DNA: TGCGCCAGCAGCTATCAGGACAGATTCTCCTACGAGCAGTACTTC.

To note about this clonotype: The junction differs from germline at one of its ends, possibly a read error. The chain uses TRBV7-9 and TRBJ2-1, with unresolved D. Germline CDR1 reads SEHNR; CDR2 reads FQNEAQ (reference sequence). The CDR3 is made up of 16 amino acids. CDR3 sequence reads: CASSLLVGPERLTVRF. The CDR3 bases are TGTGCCAGCAGCTTGCTTGTGGGCCCAGAACGTCTTACGGTTCGATTC.

This rearrangement joins TRBV19 to TRBJ2-4; D uncertain. Germline V gene sequence: CDR1 LNHDA, CDR2 SQIVND (reference sequence). The CDR3 is 13 residues long. Trimming pared 5 bases from V and 2 bases from J, leaving 7 bases between. CDR3 amino acids: CASSWGPKNIQYF. As DNA, the CDR3 is TGTGCCAGTAGTTGGGGTCCCAAAAACATTCAGTACTTC.

This clonotype was recorded a few times. CDR3 DNA: TGTGCCAGCAGCTCCCCCGGGGGTTGGGGGGACAATGAGCAGTTCTTC. Its protein is CASSSPGGWGDNEQFF. The chain recombines TRBV7-8 with TRBJ2-1; perhaps TRBD2 as D (6 bases). The CDR3 totals 16 residues. Germline V gene lookup returns CDR1 SGHVS and CDR2 FQNEAQ. V was cut by 4 bases and J by 5 bases, with 18 bases left in between. The variable domain in full, completed from reference TRBV7-8 and TRBJ2-1, reads GAGVSQSPRYKVAKRGQDVALRCDPISGHVSLFWYQQALGQGPEFLTYFQNEAQLDKSGLPSDRFFAERPEGSVSTLKIQRTQQEDSAVYLCASSSPGGWGDNEQFFGPGTRLTVL.

The chain has TRBV9 and TRBJ2-7, with D perhaps matching TRBD2 (5 bases). The CDR3 is 14 amino acids. Trimming pared 3 bases from V and 2 bases from J, leaving 12 bases between. The germline V gene encodes CDR1 SGDLS and CDR2 YYNGEE. The CDR3 DNA is TGTGCCAGCAGCGCGGGGTCTGAAGCCTACGAGCAGTACTTC. Amino acids: CASSAGSEAYEQYF.

This clonotype was detected a few times. The rearrangement links TRBV7-9 to TRBJ1-2; maybe TRBD1 (6 bases). The germline gives CDR1 SEHNR, CDR2 FQNEAQ (reference sequence). Trimming removed 4 bases at V and 0 bases at J, with 12 bases between. The CDR3 extends over 15 amino acids. The CDR3 bases are TGTGCCAGCAGCTACGGGGACATATCTAACTATGGCTACACCTTC. The encoded protein is CASSYGDISNYGYTF.

This clonotype appeared a few times. The chain is built from TRBV30 and TRBJ2-7; 7 bases align to TRBD1. Germline V gene data show CDR1 as GTSNPN and CDR2 as SVGIG (reference sequence). This CDR3 spans 15 amino acids. V was clipped by 0 bases and J by 1 base; unmatched bases: 6. CDR3 loop: CAWSVLGRGSYEQYF. The CDR3 region has the DNA TGTGCCTGGAGTGTACTCGGCAGGGGGTCCTACGAGCAGTACTTC.

This clonotype showed up just a few times. This chain connects TRBV15 to TRBJ2-2; 12 bases agree with TRBD2. The length of the CDR3 is 18 residues. The germline V gene encodes CDR1 LNHNV and CDR2 YYDKDF (reference sequence). V was pared by 1 base and J by 5 bases, with 8 bases of the junction left unmatched. The CDR3, as DNA: TGTGCCACCAGCAGAGGACCCAGACTAGCGGGAGTGACCGGGGAGCTGTTTTTT. Its translation: CATSRGPRLAGVTGELFF.

This sequence joins TRBV7-9 and TRBJ2-1; TRBD2 is a possible D gene (6 bases). Trimming stripped 4 bases from V and 14 bases from J, with 21 bases between. Germline loops: CDR1 SEHNR, CDR2 FQNEAQ (reference sequence). The CDR3 extends over 14 amino acids. The CDR3 loop reads CASSSTSLREREFF. The CDR3 bases are TGTGCCAGCAGCTCTACCTCTCTCCGGGAGAGGGAGTTCTTC.